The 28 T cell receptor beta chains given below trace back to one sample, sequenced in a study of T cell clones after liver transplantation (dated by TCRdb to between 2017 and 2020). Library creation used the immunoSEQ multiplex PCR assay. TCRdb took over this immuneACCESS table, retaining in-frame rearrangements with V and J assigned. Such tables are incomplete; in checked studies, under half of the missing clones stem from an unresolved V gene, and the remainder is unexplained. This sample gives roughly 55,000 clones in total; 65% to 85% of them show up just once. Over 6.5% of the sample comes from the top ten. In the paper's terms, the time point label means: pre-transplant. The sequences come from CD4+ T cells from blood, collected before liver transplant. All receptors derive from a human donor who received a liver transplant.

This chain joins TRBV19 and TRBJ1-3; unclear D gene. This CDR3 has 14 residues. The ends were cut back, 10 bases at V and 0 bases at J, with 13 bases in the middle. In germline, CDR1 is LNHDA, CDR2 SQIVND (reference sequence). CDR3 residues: CATDKRNSGNTIYF. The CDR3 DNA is TGTGCCACCGATAAGAGAAACTCTGGAAACACCATATATTTT.

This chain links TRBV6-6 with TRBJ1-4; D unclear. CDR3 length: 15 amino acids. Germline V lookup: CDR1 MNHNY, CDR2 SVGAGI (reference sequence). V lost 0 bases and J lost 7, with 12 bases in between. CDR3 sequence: CASSYSGGFGEKLFF. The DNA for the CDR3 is TGTGCCAGCAGTTACTCCGGAGGGTTCGGTGAAAAACTGTTTTTT.

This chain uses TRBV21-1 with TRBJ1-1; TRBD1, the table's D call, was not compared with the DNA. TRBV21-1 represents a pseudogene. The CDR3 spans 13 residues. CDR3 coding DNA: TGTGCCAGCAGCCGCCCCCAGGAATCTGAAGCTTTCTTT. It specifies CASSRPQESEAFF.

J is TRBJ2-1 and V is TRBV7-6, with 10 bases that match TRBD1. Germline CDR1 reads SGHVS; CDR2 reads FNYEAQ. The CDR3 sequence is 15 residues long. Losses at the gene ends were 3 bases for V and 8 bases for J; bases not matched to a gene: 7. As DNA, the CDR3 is TGTGCCAGCAGCTTGGAGGACAGGGGGAGGGATGAGCAGTTCTTC. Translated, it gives CASSLEDRGRDEQFF.

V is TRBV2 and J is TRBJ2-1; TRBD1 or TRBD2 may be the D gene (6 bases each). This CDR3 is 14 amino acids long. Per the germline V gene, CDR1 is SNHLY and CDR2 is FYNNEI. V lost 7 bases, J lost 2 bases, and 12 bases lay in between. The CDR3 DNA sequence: TGTGCCAGCATTGCGGGGACAACCTACAATGAGCAGTTCTTC. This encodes CASIAGTTYNEQFF.

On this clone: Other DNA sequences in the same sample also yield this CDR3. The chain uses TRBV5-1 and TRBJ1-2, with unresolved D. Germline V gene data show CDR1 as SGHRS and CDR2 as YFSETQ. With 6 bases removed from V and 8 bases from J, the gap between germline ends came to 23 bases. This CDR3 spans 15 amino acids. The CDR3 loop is CASKFRNYSPPGYTF. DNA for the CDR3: TGCGCCAGCAAGTTTAGGAACTATTCCCCTCCCGGCTACACCTTC.

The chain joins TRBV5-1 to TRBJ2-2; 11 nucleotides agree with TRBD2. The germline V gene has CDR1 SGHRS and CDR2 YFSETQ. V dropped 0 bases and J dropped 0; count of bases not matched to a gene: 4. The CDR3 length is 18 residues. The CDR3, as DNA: TGCGCCAGCAGCTTGGTTGCTAGCGGGAGGCCGAACACCGGGGAGCTGTTTTTT. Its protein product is CASSLVASGRPNTGELFF.

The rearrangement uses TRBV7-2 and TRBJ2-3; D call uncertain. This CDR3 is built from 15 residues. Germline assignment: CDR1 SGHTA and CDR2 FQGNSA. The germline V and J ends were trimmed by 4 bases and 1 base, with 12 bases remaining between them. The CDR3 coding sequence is TGTGCCAGCAGCTCCGTAAGTCACGGCACAGATACGCAGTATTTT. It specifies CASSSVSHGTDTQYF.

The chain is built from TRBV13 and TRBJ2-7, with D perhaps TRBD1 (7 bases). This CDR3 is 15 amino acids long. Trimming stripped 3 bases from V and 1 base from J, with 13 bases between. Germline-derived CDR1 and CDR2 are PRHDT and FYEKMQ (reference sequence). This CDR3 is CASSFSRDSSYEQYF. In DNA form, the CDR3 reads TGTGCCAGCAGCTTCTCGCGGGACAGTTCCTACGAGCAGTACTTC.

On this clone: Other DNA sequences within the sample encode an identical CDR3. CDR3 sequence reads: CASSRQGDTEAFF. The DNA of the CDR3 is TGTGCCAGCAGTAGACAGGGTGACACTGAAGCTTTCTTT. The chain uses TRBV25-1 and TRBJ1-1, with TRBD1 matching 7 bases. The CDR3 loop spans 13 amino acids. V lost 5 bases, J lost 3 bases, and 3 bases stayed unmatched. CDR1 is MGHDK and CDR2 is SYGVNS in the germline V gene.

The CDR3 DNA reads as TGTGCCAGCAGTTTCGGGACAACTAATGAAAAACTGTTTTTT. Amino acid sequence: CASSFGTTNEKLFF. This sequence joins TRBV28 and TRBJ1-4; D ambiguous. This CDR3 spans 14 amino acids. With 3 bases removed from V and 0 bases from J, the gap between germline ends came to 5 bases. In germline, CDR1 is MDHEN, CDR2 SYDVKM. Full variable domain (missing parts from reference TRBV28 and TRBJ1-4): DVKVTQSSRYLVKRTGEKVFLECVQDMDHENMFWYRQDPGLGLRLIYFSYDVKMKEKGDIPEGYSVSREKKERFSLILESASTNQTSMYLCASSFGTTNEKLFFGSGTQLSVL.

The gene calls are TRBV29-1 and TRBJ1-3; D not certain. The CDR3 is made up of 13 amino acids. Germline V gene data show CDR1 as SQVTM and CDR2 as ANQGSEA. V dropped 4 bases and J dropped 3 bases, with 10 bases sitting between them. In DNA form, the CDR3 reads TGCAGCGTTGCCCCCAACAGTGGAAACACCATATATTTT. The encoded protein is CSVAPNSGNTIYF.

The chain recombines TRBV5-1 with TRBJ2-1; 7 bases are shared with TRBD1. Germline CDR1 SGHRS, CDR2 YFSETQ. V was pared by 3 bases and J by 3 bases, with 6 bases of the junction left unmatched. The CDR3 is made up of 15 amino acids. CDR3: CASSSQGQNYNEQFF. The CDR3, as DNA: TGCGCCAGCAGCTCCCAGGGACAGAACTACAATGAGCAGTTCTTC.

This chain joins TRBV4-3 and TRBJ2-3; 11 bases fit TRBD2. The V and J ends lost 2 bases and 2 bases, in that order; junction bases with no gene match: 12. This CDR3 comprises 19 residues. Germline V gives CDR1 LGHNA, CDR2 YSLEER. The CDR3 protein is CASSQRTGLADSYTDTQYF. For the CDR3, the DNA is TGCGCCAGCAGCCAACGGACGGGACTAGCGGACTCATACACAGATACGCAGTATTTT.

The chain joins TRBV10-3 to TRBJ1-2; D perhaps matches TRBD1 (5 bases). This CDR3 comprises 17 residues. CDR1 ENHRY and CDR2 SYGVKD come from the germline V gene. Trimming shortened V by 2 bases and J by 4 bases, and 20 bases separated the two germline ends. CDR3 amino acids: CAISEGQGRPNGYGYTF. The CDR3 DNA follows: TGTGCCATCAGTGAGGGGCAGGGACGTCCGAACGGCTATGGCTACACCTTC.

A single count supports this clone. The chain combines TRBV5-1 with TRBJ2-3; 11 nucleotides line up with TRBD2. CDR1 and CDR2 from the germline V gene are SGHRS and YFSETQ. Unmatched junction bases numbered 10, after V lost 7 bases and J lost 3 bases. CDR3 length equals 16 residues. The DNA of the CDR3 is TGCGCCAGCCGGACCGTAGCGGGAGGGCCTACAGATACGCAGTATTTT. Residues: CASRTVAGGPTDTQYF.

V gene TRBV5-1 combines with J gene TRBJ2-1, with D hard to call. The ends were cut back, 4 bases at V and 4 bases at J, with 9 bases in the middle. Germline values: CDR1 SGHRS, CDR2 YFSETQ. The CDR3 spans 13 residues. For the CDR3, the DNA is TGCGCCAGCAGCGAGGTGGCTTACAATGAGCAGTTCTTC. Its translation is CASSEVAYNEQFF.

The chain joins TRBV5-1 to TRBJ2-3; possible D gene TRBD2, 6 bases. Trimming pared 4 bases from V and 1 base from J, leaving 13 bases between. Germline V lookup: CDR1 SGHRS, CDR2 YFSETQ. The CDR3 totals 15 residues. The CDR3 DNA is TGCGCCAGCAGCCCCCTCGGGGGAGGCACAGATACGCAGTATTTT. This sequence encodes CASSPLGGGTDTQYF.

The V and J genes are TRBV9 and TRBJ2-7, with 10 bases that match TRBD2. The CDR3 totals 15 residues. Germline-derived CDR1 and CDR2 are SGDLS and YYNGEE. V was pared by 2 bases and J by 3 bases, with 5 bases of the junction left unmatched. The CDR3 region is CASSVGSGGNYEQYF. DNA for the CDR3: TGTGCCAGCAGCGTGGGTAGCGGGGGGAACTACGAGCAGTACTTC. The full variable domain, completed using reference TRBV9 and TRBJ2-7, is DSGVTQTPKHLITATGQRVTLRCSPRSGDLSVYWYQQSLDQGLQFLIQYYNGEERAKGNILERFSAQQFPDLHSELNLSSLELGDSALYFCASSVGSGGNYEQYFGPGTRLTVT.

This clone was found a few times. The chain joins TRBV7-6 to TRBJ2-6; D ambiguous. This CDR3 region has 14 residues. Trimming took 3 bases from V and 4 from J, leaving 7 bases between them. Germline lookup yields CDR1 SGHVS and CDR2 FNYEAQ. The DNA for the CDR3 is TGTGCCAGCAGCTTGAGCGACGGGGCCAACGTCCTGACTTTC. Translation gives CASSLSDGANVLTF.

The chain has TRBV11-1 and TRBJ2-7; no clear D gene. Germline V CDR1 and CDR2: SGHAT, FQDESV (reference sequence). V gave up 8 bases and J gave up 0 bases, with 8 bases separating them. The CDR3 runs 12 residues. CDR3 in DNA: TGTGCCAGCTCTGTAGACTCCTACGAGCAGTACTTC. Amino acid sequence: CASSVDSYEQYF.

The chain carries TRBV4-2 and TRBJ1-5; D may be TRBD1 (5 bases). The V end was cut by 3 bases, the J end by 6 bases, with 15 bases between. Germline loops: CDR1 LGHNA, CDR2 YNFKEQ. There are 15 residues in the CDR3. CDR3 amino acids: CASSHPGVQGQPQHF. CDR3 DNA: TGTGCCAGCAGCCATCCCGGGGTGCAGGGTCAGCCCCAGCATTTT.

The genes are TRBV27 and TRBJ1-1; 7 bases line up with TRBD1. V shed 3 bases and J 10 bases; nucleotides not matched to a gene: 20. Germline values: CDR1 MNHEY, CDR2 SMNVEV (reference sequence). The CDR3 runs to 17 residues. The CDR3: CASSLAPSTGRLKAAFF. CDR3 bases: TGTGCCAGCAGTTTGGCCCCCTCGACAGGGAGGCTTAAGGCAGCTTTCTTT.

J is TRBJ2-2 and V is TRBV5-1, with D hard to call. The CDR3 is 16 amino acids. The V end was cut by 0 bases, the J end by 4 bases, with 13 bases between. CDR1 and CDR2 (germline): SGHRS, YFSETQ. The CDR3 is CASSLAPLGSTGELFF. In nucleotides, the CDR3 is TGCGCCAGCAGCTTGGCCCCTTTAGGAAGCACCGGGGAGCTGTTTTTT.

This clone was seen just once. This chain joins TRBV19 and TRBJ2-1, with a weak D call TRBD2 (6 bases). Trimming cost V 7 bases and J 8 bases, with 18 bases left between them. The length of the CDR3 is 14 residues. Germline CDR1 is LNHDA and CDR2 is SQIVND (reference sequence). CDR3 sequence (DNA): TGTGCCAGTAAGTTCGGGAGAGATAACCATGAGCAGTTCTTC. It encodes CASKFGRDNHEQFF.

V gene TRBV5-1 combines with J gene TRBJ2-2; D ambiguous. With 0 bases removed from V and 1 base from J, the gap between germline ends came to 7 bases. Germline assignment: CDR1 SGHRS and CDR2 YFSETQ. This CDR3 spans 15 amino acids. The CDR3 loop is CASSLGHLNTGELFF. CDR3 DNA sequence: TGCGCCAGCAGCTTGGGACACCTGAACACCGGGGAGCTGTTTTTT.

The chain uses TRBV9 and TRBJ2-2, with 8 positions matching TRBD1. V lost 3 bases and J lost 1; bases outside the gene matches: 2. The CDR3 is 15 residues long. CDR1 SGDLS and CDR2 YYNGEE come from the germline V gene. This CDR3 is CASSDGTGNTGELFF. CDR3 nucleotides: TGTGCCAGCAGCGACGGGACAGGGAACACCGGGGAGCTGTTTTTT.

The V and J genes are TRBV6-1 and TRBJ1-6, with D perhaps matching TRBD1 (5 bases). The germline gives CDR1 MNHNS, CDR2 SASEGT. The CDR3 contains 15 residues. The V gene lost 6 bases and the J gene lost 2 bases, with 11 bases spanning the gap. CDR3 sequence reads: CASRGRDAYNSPLHF. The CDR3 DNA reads TGTGCCAGCAGGGGCCGGGACGCCTATAATTCACCCCTCCACTTT.